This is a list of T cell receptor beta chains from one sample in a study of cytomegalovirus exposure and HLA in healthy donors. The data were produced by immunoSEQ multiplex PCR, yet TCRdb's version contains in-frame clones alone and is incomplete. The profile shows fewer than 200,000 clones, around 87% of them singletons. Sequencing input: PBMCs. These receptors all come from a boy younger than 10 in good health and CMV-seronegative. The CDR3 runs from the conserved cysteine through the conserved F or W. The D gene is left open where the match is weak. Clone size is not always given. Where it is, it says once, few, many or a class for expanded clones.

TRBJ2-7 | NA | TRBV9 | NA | TGTGCCAGCAGCCCCCACCGGGACTTCTCCTACGAGCAGTACTTC | CASSPHRDFSYEQYF
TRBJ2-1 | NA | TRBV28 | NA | TGTGCCAGCAGTTCGCAGGGTCCCAGCTACAATGAGCAGTTCTTC | CASSSQGPSYNEQFF
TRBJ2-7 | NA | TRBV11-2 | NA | TGTGCCAGCAGCTTAGCCAACGAGCAGTACTTC | CASSLANEQYF
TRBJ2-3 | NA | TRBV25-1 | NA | TGTGCCAGCAGTGAAATGGTGGGAGGGGCGGGGGCCGCAGATACGCAGTATTTT | CASSEMVGGAGAADTQYF
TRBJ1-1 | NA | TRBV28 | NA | TGTGCCAGCATCCAATGGGGGGGAAAGAACACTGAAGCTTTCTTT | CASIQWGGKNTEAFF
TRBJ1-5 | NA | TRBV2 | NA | TGTGCCAGCAGTGGGGAGGCGGGCAATCAGCCCCAGCATTTT | CASSGEAGNQPQHF
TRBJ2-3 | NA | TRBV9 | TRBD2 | TGTGCCAGCAGCGTAGGGACTAGCGGGAGGCGGGCAGATACGCAGTATTTT | CASSVGTSGRRADTQYF
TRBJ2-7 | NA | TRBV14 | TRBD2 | TGTGCCAGCAGCCACGGACTAGCGGGAGTAAGTGAGCAGTACTTC | CASSHGLAGVSEQYF
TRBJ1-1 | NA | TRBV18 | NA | TGTGCCAGCTCACCACGAAGCGGTGGGGACACTGAAGCTTTCTTT | CASSPRSGGDTEAFF
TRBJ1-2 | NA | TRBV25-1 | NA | TGTGCCAGCAGCCCAGAAATAAGCCAGGGAATGGACGGCTACACCTTC | CASSPEISQGMDGYTF
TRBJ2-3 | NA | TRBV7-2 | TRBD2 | TGTGCCAGCAGCCTAACTAGCGGGGGTTCTAGCACAGATACGCAGTATTTT | CASSLTSGGSSTDTQYF
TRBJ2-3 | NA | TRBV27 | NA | TGTGCCAGCGTTGGGGGGTTAAACACAGATACGCAGTATTTT | CASVGGLNTDTQYF
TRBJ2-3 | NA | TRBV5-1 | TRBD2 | TGCGCCAGCAGCACTAGCGGGGTACAAACAGATACGCAGTATTTT | CASSTSGVQTDTQYF
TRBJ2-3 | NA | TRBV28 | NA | TGTGCCAGCAGTCCCCTAGACGGCGGGAGCACAGATACGCAGTATTTT | CASSPLDGGSTDTQYF
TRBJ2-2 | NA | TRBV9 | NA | TGTGCCAGCAGCGGAAATCAGGGGAGAACCGGGGAGCTGTTTTTT | CASSGNQGRTGELFF
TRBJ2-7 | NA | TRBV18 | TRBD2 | TGTGCCAGCTCACCAAGGGAGCGGGAGCCCTACGAGCAGTACTTC | CASSPREREPYEQYF
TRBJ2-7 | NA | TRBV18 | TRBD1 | TGTGCCAGCTCACCACGGACAGGGGAGAACGAGCAGTACTTC | CASSPRTGENEQYF
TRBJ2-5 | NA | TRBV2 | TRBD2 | TGTGCCAGCCGGGGGGGGAGCCAAGAGACCCAGTACTTC | CASRGGSQETQYF
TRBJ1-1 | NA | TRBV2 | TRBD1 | TGTGGCGACAGGGGCACGAACACTGAAGCTTTCTTT | CGDRGTNTEAFF
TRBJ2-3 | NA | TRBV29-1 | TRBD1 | TGCAGCGTTGAGGCGGGACAGGGTATGCCAGATACGCAGTATTTT | CSVEAGQGMPDTQYF
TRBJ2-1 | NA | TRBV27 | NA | TGTGCCGGCAGTTTCCCCGGGAGTTACAATGAGCAGTTCTTC | CAGSFPGSYNEQFF
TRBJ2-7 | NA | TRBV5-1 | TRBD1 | TGCGCCAGCAGCGACCGGACAGGGGCGATATACGAGCAGTACTTC | CASSDRTGAIYEQYF
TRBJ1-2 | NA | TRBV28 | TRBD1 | TGTGCCAGCAGTCGGACAGGGAACTATGGCTACACCTTC | CASSRTGNYGYTF
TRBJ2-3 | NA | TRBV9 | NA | TGTGCCAGCACCAGGAGGGCCGGCGGCACAGATACGCAGTATTTT | CASTRRAGGTDTQYF
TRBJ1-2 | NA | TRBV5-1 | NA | TGCGCCAGCAGGATAGTACAGGGAAACTATGGCTACACCTTC | CASRIVQGNYGYTF
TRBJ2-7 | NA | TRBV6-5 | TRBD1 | TGTGCCAGTAATACAGGGGGCGAGCAGTACTTC | CASNTGGEQYF
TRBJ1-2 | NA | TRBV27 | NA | TGTGCCAGCAGGGGGGCGCGAAGTGAAGGCTACACCTTC | CASRGARSEGYTF
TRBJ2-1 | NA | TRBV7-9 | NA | TGTGCCAGCAGCCCTAGCGAGAGGGACAATGAGCAGTTCTTC | CASSPSERDNEQFF
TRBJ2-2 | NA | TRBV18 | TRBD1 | TGTGCCAGCTCACCGGGACAGGGGGACACCGGGGAGCTGTTTTTT | CASSPGQGDTGELFF
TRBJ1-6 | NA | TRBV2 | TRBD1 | TGTGCCAGCAGTCCGGGACAGGGATATAATTCACCCCTCCACTTT | CASSPGQGYNSPLHF
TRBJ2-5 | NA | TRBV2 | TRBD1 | TGTGCCAGCAGCGACGGGACAGGGAAGGAGACCCAGTACTTC | CASSDGTGKETQYF
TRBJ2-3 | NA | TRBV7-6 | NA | TGTGCCAGCAGCTTAGCACGGGCGGGCTCCACAGATACGCAGTATTTT | CASSLARAGSTDTQYF
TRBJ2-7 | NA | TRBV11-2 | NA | TGTGCCAGCAGCCCAGGGACCTACGAGCAGTACTTC | CASSPGTYEQYF
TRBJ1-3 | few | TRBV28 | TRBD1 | TGTGCCAGCAGTTTATATGGACAGGGAGGTGGAAACACCATATATTTT | CASSLYGQGGGNTIYF
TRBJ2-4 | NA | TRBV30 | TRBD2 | TGTGCCTGGAGTAATTCCGGACTAGCCGACTTC | CAWSNSGLADF
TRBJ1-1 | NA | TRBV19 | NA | TGTGCCAGTAGTACGGAAAGGGGGTTGAACACTGAAGCTTTCTTT | CASSTERGLNTEAFF
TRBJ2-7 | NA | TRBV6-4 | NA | TGTGCCAGCAGCCCGGGGAAGGAAGGTAGCTCCTACGAGCAGTACTTC | CASSPGKEGSSYEQYF
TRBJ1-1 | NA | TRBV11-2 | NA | TGTGCCAGCACCCCGAGGCGTGAAACTGAAGCTTTCTTT | CASTPRRETEAFF
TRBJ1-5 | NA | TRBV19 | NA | TGTGCCAGTAGTGTATTGGAGGGGGGGCAGCCCCAGCATTTT | CASSVLEGGQPQHF
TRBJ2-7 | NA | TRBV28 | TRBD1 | TGTGCCAGCAGTCTCCCGTGGACAGGGGGCTACGAGCAGTACTTC | CASSLPWTGGYEQYF
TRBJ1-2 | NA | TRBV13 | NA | TGTGCCAGCAGCTTAGGGGGCGCCGCGTTCTATGGCTACACCTTC | CASSLGGAAFYGYTF
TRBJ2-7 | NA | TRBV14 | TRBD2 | TGTGCCAGCAGCCTGGGGACTACCCCTGGGGACGAGCAGTACTTC | CASSLGTTPGDEQYF
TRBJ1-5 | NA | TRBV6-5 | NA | TGTGCCAGCAGTTGGGCGCGGGGGGCCAATCAGCCCCAGCATTTT | CASSWARGANQPQHF
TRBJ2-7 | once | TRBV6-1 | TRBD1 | TGTGCCAGCATCGGGACAGGGAATTACGAGCAGTACTTC | CASIGTGNYEQYF
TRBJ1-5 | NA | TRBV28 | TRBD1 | TGTGCCAGCAGTAAACAGGGGGTCGGTCAGCCCCAGCATTTT | CASSKQGVGQPQHF
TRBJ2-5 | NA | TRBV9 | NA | TGTGCCAGCAGCGTAGCTAACCAAGAGACCCAGTACTTC | CASSVANQETQYF
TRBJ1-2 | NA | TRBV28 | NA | TGTGCCAGCACCGTCCGGGAGCGTCCCCTGGGCTACACCTTC | CASTVRERPLGYTF
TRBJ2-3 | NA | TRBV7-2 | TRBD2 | TGTGCCAGCAGCTTCCTGCGGACTAGCGGGGGCAGAGATACGCAGTATTTT | CASSFLRTSGGRDTQYF
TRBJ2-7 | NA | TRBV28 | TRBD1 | TGTGCCAGCAGTCTCGGACAGGGATCGAGTGAGCAGTACTTC | CASSLGQGSSEQYF
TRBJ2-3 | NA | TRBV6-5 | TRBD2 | TGTGCCAGCAGTGGGGGGACTAGCCACACAGATACGCAGTATTTT | CASSGGTSHTDTQYF
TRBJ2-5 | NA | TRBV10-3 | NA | TGTGCCATCGGCCCCCAGGGGGGCGAGACCCAGTACTTC | CAIGPQGGETQYF
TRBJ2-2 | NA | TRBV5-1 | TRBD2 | TGCGCCAGCAGCTTGCCTAGCGGGCGAACCGGGGAGCTGTTTTTT | CASSLPSGRTGELFF
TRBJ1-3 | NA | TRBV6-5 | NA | TGTGCCAGCAGTAGGGGACTTAGCGGAAACACCATATATTTT | CASSRGLSGNTIYF
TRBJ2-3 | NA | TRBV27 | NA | TGTGCCAGCAGTCCCCTGGGTCCGGGGGGCACAGATACGCAGTATTTT | CASSPLGPGGTDTQYF
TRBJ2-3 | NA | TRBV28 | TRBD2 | TGTGCCAGCAGTTTATTCGGGGGGGCCACAGATACGCAGTATTTT | CASSLFGGATDTQYF
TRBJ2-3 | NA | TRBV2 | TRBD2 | TGTGCCAGCAGCGTAGAACCGGGACTAATCACAGATACGCAGTATTTT | CASSVEPGLITDTQYF
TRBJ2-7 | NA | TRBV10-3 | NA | TGTGCCATCAGTGCCCAGGGGTTCAGGAGCGAGCAGTACTTC | CAISAQGFRSEQYF
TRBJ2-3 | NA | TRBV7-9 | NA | TGTGCCAGCAGCTTTGGAATATTGGGGCAGACCACAGATACGCAGTATTTT | CASSFGILGQTTDTQYF
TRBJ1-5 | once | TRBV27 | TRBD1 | TGTGCCAGCTCGGACAGGAATCAGCCCCAGCATTTT | CASSDRNQPQHF